This record concerns one T cell receptor beta chain sequence. No antigen is known for it. Sample-barcoded 5' priming and a J-beta primer mix drove a second PCR of 7 to 11 cycles. TCRdb re-analysed the 5' RACE reads in MiXCR, keeping a single row per CDR3 protein. The sample consists of some 1.5 million distinct CDR3 sequences, 28% of them appearing once. This specimen comes from a study of blood T cells in healthy people across ages. The overall study: Template switching caught about one barcoded beta molecule for each two T cells.

Study outcomes and limitations: It was the long-lived donors that had more naive CD4+ cells and higher diversity than aged donors. Measured against age, TCR beta diversity per million T cells decreased in a roughly linear manner.

The CDR3 spans 15 residues. The V end lost 5 bases, the J end lost 5 bases, and 16 bases lay between the germline ends. Looked up from germline, CDR1 is SGHAT and CDR2 is FQDESV (reference sequence). The receptor was derived from a woman aged 25 to 39 in good health. The chain combines TRBV11-1 with TRBJ2-1; the D gene is possibly TRBD1 (6 bases). Sequencing was performed on blood. The CDR3 sequence is CASSNVRGQDNEQFF. The CDR3 DNA follows: TGTGCCAGCAGCAACGTCAGGGGCCAGGACAATGAGCAGTTCTTC. The complete variable domain, with remaining parts taken from reference TRBV11-1 and TRBJ2-1, reads EAEVAQSPRYKITEKSQAVAFWCDPISGHATLYWYRQILGQGPELLVQFQDESVVDDSQLPKDRFSAERLKGVDSTLKIQPAELGDSAMYLCASSNVRGQDNEQFFGPGTRLTVL.